The 8 T cell receptor beta chains given below trace back to one sample, sequenced in a study of cytomegalovirus exposure and HLA in healthy donors. In the PCR, 60 Vbeta and 13 Jbeta primers were used. Method: immunoSEQ multiplex PCR; TCRdb's copy keeps in-frame clones and lacks some. The sample has roughly 120,000 clones, just under 70% seen once. The specimen was PBMCs. The origin of the receptors is a woman between 70 and 85 years old in good health and CMV-seropositive.

V is TRBV11-2 and J is TRBJ1-2; TRBD1 aligns across 10 bases. J was trimmed by 7 bases and V by 3 bases; bases with no gene match: 8. CDR3 length: 15 amino acids. The V gene's germline CDR1 is SGHAT and CDR2 FQNNGV. The CDR3 spells CASSLTGGRGRGYTF. CDR3 nucleotide sequence: TGTGCCAGCAGCTTGACAGGGGGCAGGGGTCGTGGCTACACCTTC.

This clone was found a few times. V and J are TRBV29-1 and TRBJ1-2; D is unclear. This CDR3 is built from 15 residues. The germline V gene has CDR1 SQVTM and CDR2 ANQGSEA. V lost 6 bases, J lost 5 bases, and 22 bases lay in between. CDR3: CSVPSGPNTGYGYTF. The DNA for the CDR3 is TGCAGCGTGCCGAGCGGGCCTAACACTGGATATGGCTACACCTTC.

This clone is a singleton in its sample. The gene calls are TRBV19 and TRBJ2-1; TRBD2 agrees at 8 bases. CDR3 length equals 16 residues. Per germline, CDR1 LNHDA and CDR2 SQIVND (reference sequence). The V segment lost 5 bases and the J segment 1 base; nucleotides outside the gene matches: 7. CDR3 residues: CASSASSGRSYNEQFF. CDR3 coding DNA: TGTGCCAGTAGTGCATCTAGCGGGCGATCCTACAATGAGCAGTTCTTC.

This chain uses TRBV6-4 with TRBJ1-1, with 9 bases that match TRBD1. V gave up 6 bases and J gave up 0 bases; unmatched junction bases: 5. The CDR3 extends over 15 amino acids. Germline CDR1 reads MRHNA; CDR2 reads SNTAGT. CDR3 amino acids: CASSKQGAMNTEAFF. CDR3 nucleotides: TGTGCCAGCAGCAAACAGGGGGCCATGAACACTGAAGCTTTCTTT.

The chain is built from TRBV25-1 and TRBJ1-2; D call uncertain. The CDR3 has 13 amino acids. Germline V gene sequence: CDR1 MGHDK, CDR2 SYGVNS. Trimming removed 3 bases at V and 6 bases at J, with 11 bases between. CDR3 amino acids: CASSESGPHGYTF. The CDR3 DNA follows: TGTGCCAGCAGTGAGTCCGGTCCCCATGGCTACACCTTC.

The sample holds a few counts of this clone. Here the CDR3 DNA reads TGTGCCAGCAGCCGTACGGGGAGAAATGAGCAGTTCTTC. Translating it yields CASSRTGRNEQFF. This chain connects TRBV14 to TRBJ2-1; perhaps TRBD2 as D (5 bases). Germline lookup yields CDR1 SGHDN and CDR2 FVKESK. This CDR3 spans 13 amino acids. V lost 4 bases and J lost 7, with 11 bases in between.

This clone was detected once. The rearrangement uses TRBV5-1 and TRBJ1-2, with 9 nucleotides matching TRBD1. The CDR3 contains 16 residues. Unmatched junction bases numbered 12, after V lost 3 bases and J lost 6 bases. Germline V CDR1 and CDR2: SGHRS, YFSETQ. The DNA for the CDR3 is TGCGCCAGCAGCTCCCAAAAGGGACAGGGAAGGGATGGCTACACCTTC. It codes for CASSSQKGQGRDGYTF.

V gene TRBV27 combines with J gene TRBJ1-2; 8 nucleotides agree with TRBD1. The V gene's germline CDR1 is MNHEY and CDR2 SMNVEV (reference sequence). Trimming removed 3 bases from V and 4 bases from J; junction bases left unmatched: 16. This CDR3 is 18 amino acids long. The CDR3 sequence: CASSFRPEVPTGGYGYTF. DNA for the CDR3: TGTGCCAGCAGTTTTCGGCCGGAAGTTCCAACAGGGGGCTATGGCTACACCTTC.